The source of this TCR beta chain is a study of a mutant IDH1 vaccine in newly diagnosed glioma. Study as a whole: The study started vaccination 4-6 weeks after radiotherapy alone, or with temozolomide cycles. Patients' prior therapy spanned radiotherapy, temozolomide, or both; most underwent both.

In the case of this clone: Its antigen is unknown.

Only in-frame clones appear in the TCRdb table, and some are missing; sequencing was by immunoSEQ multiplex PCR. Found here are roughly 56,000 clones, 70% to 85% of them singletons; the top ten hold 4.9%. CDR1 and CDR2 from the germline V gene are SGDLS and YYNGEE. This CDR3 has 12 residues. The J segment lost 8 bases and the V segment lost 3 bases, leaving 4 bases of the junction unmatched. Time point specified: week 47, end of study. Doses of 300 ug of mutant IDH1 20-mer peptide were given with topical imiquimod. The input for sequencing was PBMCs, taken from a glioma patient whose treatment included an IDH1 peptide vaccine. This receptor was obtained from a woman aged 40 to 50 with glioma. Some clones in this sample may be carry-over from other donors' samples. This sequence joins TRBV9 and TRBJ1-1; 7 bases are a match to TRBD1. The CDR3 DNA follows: TGTGCCAGCAGCGGGTTGACAGGGGAAGCTTTCTTT. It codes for CASSGLTGEAFF.